This TCR beta chain was observed in a study of regulatory T cells in long-lasting Graves disease. Arm-PCR of CDR3 regions and iRepertoire HTBI primers were the basis on which TCR beta libraries were built. In TCRdb, the multiplex PCR reads were re-called with MiXCR into one record per CDR3 protein. The sample yields 500,000 to 700,000 distinct CDR3 sequences, around 17% seen once. CDR3 length equals 16 residues. Germline lookup yields CDR1 KGHSH and CDR2 LQKENI. Trimming removed 3 bases at V and 0 bases at J, with 11 bases between. Time point reported: newly diagnosed GD, antithyroid drugs for less than 3 months. Researchers made the TCR library from RNA that was extracted from PBMCs. These data also featured in a second study, about T cells in Graves' hyperthyroidism and ophthalmopathy.

The rearrangement joins TRBV18 to TRBJ1-4, with TRBD1 as a possible D gene (5 bases). The material sequenced was peripheral blood mononuclear cells (PBMCs), taken at new diagnosis, from a patient treated with antithyroid drugs. This TCR derives from a woman aged 25 to 45 with Graves disease. The CDR3 DNA sequence: TGTGCCAGCTCACCGAGGGGACCGCCAACTAATGAAAAACTGTTTTTT. It is translated as CASSPRGPPTNEKLFF.